The 20 T cell receptor beta chains in this list originate from one sample, sequenced in a study of breast tumors, draining lymph nodes, adjacent tissues. The lymph nodes were axillary draining lymph nodes from breast cancer patients. TCRdb reprocessed the multiplex PCR reads with MiXCR, giving one entry per CDR3 protein. The table includes around 300,000 distinct CDR3 sequences, 30% detected once. Specimen: axillary lymph node tissue. These receptors were obtained from a female donor with breast cancer. Some clones in this sample may be carry-over from other donors' samples.

A word on this clonotype: Given a much more abundant clone one base away, this may be a read error. The rearrangement uses TRBV11-3 and TRBJ2-1; a possible D gene is TRBD2 (6 bases). Germline V gene lookup returns CDR1 SGHNT and CDR2 YENEEA. The CDR3 covers 16 residues. The CDR3 region has the DNA TGTGCCAGCAGCGCCCGGGGGAGTGTCTCCTACACTGAGCAGTTCTTC. Translating gives CASSARGSVSYTEQFF.

For this clonotype: A much larger clonotype is one base distant, so this may be a read error. The chain carries TRBV5-1 and TRBJ2-1; 7 nucleotides agree with TRBD2. CDR3 length: 17 amino acids. Germline V gives CDR1 SGHRS, CDR2 YFSETQ. CDR3 amino acids: CASSLAAGASSYSEQFF. CDR3 DNA sequence: TGCGCCAGCAGCTTGGCTGCGGGAGCTAGCTCCTACAGTGAGCAGTTCTTC. The full variable domain, its missing parts supplied by reference TRBV5-1 and TRBJ2-1, is KAGVTQTPRYLIKTRGQQVTLSCSPISGHRSVSWYQQTPGQGLQFLFEYFSETQRNKGNFPGRFSGRQFSNSRSEMNVSTLELGDSALYLCASSLAAGASSYSEQFFGPGTRLTVL.

The rearrangement links TRBV3-1 to TRBJ2-5; D gene ambiguous. CDR3 length: 13 residues. V dropped 1 base and J dropped 5 bases, with 8 bases sitting between them. Per germline, CDR1 LGHDT and CDR2 YNNKEL (reference sequence). The CDR3 loop reads CASSQGILETQYF. CDR3 sequence (DNA): TGTGCCAGCAGCCAAGGTATTTTGGAGACCCAGTACTTC.

This clonotype appeared many times. The rearrangement links TRBV2 to TRBJ2-1; 8 bases are a match to TRBD2. V lost 5 bases and J lost 0; bases outside the gene matches: 3. CDR3 length: 15 amino acids. Germline-derived CDR1 and CDR2 are SNHLY and FYNNEI. This chain's CDR3 is CASSRSGSSYNEQFF. The CDR3 nucleotides are TGTGCCAGCAGTAGGAGCGGGAGCTCCTACAATGAGCAGTTCTTC.

This clonotype was seen ten or more times. This chain uses TRBV5-8 with TRBJ2-6; D is unclear. Germline V CDR1 and CDR2: SGHTS, YDEGEE. The germline V and J ends were trimmed by 1 base and 0 bases, with 5 bases remaining between them. The CDR3 sequence is 15 residues long. The CDR3 protein is CASSLWSSGANVLTF. The CDR3 region has the DNA TGTGCCAGCAGCTTGTGGAGCTCTGGGGCCAACGTCCTGACTTTC.

Worth noting for this clonotype: This may come from a read error, since a much larger clone is one base off. The chain has TRBV5-5 and TRBJ1-5, with D maybe TRBD1 (5 bases). The CDR3 runs 14 residues. V lost 4 bases to trimming and J lost 3 bases, with 11 bases between them. Germline loops: CDR1 SGHKS, CDR2 YYEKEE (reference sequence). This CDR3 is CASSQGWTNQPQHF. In DNA, the CDR3 is TGTGCCAGCAGCCAGGGATGGACCAATCAGCCCCAGCATTTT.

This clonotype was observed at least ten times. This chain connects TRBV5-1 to TRBJ2-2, with D possibly being TRBD2 (5 bases). The CDR3 spans 15 residues. V was trimmed by 6 bases and J by 0 bases, leaving 12 bases between them. The germline V gene has CDR1 SGHRS and CDR2 YFSETQ. In DNA form, the CDR3 reads TGCGCCAGCACCCCCGAGGGCGCGAACACCGGGGAGCTGTTTTTT. Its protein is CASTPEGANTGELFF. The entire variable domain, with the rest obtained from reference TRBV5-1 and TRBJ2-2, is as follows: KAGVTQTPRYLIKTRGQQVTLSCSPISGHRSVSWYQQTPGQGLQFLFEYFSETQRNKGNFPGRFSGRQFSNSRSEMNVSTLELGDSALYLCASTPEGANTGELFFGEGSRLTVL.

The chain has TRBV15 and TRBJ1-5; a weak D match, TRBD1 (5 bases). CDR1 is LNHNV, CDR2 YYDKDF, per germline (reference sequence). The CDR3 is 16 amino acids. V lost 0 bases to trimming and J lost 11 bases, with 20 bases between them. The CDR3 reads CATSRDRGRVQETQHF. Here the CDR3 DNA reads TGTGCCACCAGCAGAGATCGCGGCAGGGTGCAAGAGACCCAGCATTTT.

This clonotype was counted many times. This sequence joins TRBV19 and TRBJ2-1; 10 nucleotides line up with TRBD1. CDR1 is LNHDA, CDR2 SQIVND, per germline (reference sequence). J gave up 9 bases and V 5 bases, and 13 bases lay outside the gene matches. This CDR3 is 16 amino acids long. The DNA for the CDR3 is TGTGCCAGTAGTTCTGGTTGGGGACAGGGGCTTTTTGAGCAGTTCTTC. It yields the protein CASSSGWGQGLFEQFF. Looking up the rest from reference TRBV19 and TRBJ2-1 gives the full variable domain: DGGITQSPKYLFRKEGQNVTLSCEQNLNHDAMYWYRQDPGQGLRLIYYSQIVNDFQKGDIAEGYSVSREKKESFPLTVTSAQKNPTAFYLCASSSGWGQGLFEQFFGPGTRLTVL.

This clonotype was recorded at least ten times. The V gene is TRBV5-1, the J gene TRBJ1-2; D perhaps matches TRBD1 (5 bases). The V gene's germline CDR1 is SGHRS and CDR2 YFSETQ. V lost 4 bases and J 5 bases, leaving 15 bases between the germline ends. CDR3 length: 14 residues. CDR3 residues: CASSATGTTYGYTF. The CDR3 coding sequence is TGCGCCAGCAGCGCTACCGGGACGACTTATGGCTACACCTTC.

The CDR3 DNA reads TGTGCCAGCAGCTTCCGAGCGGGAGGAAATGGGGAGCTGTTTTTT. Its protein product is CASSFRAGGNGELFF. This chain connects TRBV7-2 to TRBJ2-2, with 9 nucleotides matching TRBD2. This CDR3 is 15 amino acids long. Trimming cost V 3 bases and J 8 bases; bases outside gene matches: 7. Germline CDR1 is SGHTA and CDR2 is FQGNSA.

This clonotype was detected many times. The gene calls are TRBV11-2 and TRBJ1-6, with D hard to call. The CDR3 has 15 amino acids. Germline V gene sequence: CDR1 SGHAT, CDR2 FQNNGV. V was trimmed by 2 bases and J by 7 bases, leaving 12 bases between them. The CDR3: CASSLIGPGNSPLHF. For the CDR3, the DNA is TGTGCCAGCAGCTTAATAGGGCCAGGCAATTCACCCCTCCACTTT.

Many counts were recorded for this clonotype. In DNA form, the CDR3 reads TGTGCCAGCAGCTTGGACAGGGCGGGCAATCAGCCCCAGCATTTT. Translating it yields CASSLDRAGNQPQHF. The genes are TRBV5-8 and TRBJ1-5; D perhaps matches TRBD1 (6 bases). The CDR3 length is 15 residues. CDR1 SGHTS and CDR2 YDEGEE come from the germline V gene. V was cut by 0 bases and J by 2 bases, with 9 bases left in between.

This sequence joins TRBV12-3 or TRBV12-4 and TRBJ2-2; D may match TRBD1 or TRBD2 (6 bases each). Trimming shortened V by 3 bases and J by 4 bases, and 12 bases separated the two germline ends. The CDR3 contains 15 residues. CDR3 residues: CASSLEGVSTGELFF. The CDR3, as DNA: TGTGCCAGCAGTTTGGAGGGGGTTTCCACCGGGGAGCTGTTTTTT.

The table lists this clonotype with many counts. V usage is TRBV6-6 and J usage is TRBJ2-7; D gene ambiguous. V dropped 7 bases and J dropped 3 bases, with 16 bases sitting between them. There are 14 residues in the CDR3. Germline CDR1 MNHNY, CDR2 SVGAGI (reference sequence). The CDR3 sequence: CASTWDPHRYEQYF. CDR3 nucleotides: TGTGCCAGCACCTGGGATCCACACCGCTACGAGCAGTACTTC.

About this clonotype: One base away lies a much larger clone, so this may be a sequencing read error. The V and J genes are TRBV5-1 and TRBJ2-3; TRBD2 matches at 10 bases. CDR1 is SGHRS and CDR2 is YFSETQ in the germline V gene. The junction had 12 bases not matched to a gene; V was cut back by 0 bases and J by 5 bases. The CDR3 length is 18 residues. The CDR3 sequence: CASSLGASGSASGDTQYF. In nucleotides, the CDR3 is TGCGCCAGCAGCTTGGGGGCTAGCGGGAGTGCCTCTGGAGATACGCAGTATTTT.

This clonotype was seen many times. The chain combines TRBV7-9 with TRBJ1-2; TRBD1 agrees at 10 bases. The trim removed 0 bases at V and 6 bases at J, leaving 7 bases unmatched. The CDR3 runs to 16 residues. Germline lookup yields CDR1 SEHNR and CDR2 FQNEAQ (reference sequence). CDR3 amino acids: CASSLARQGAVDGYTF. CDR3 in DNA: TGTGCCAGCAGCTTAGCGAGACAGGGGGCGGTTGATGGCTACACCTTC.

V is TRBV4-3 and J is TRBJ2-1; TRBD1 might be the D (6 bases). The V gene's germline CDR1 is LGHNA and CDR2 YSLEER. This CDR3 is 17 amino acids long. Deletions cut 3 bases from V and 6 bases from J, with 21 bases between. CDR3 residues: CASSHSRRDRLRNEQFF. DNA for the CDR3: TGCGCCAGCAGCCACTCGCGCCGAGACAGGTTACGCAATGAGCAGTTCTTC.

In its sample, this clonotype was seen many times. This sequence joins TRBV4-1 and TRBJ2-5; D ambiguous. The CDR3 contains 13 residues. Germline V lookup: CDR1 MGHRA, CDR2 YSYEKL. V dropped 1 base and J dropped 4 bases, with 7 bases sitting between them. The chain's CDR3 is CASSQVLLETQYF. The CDR3 region has the DNA TGCGCCAGCAGCCAAGTGCTTTTAGAGACCCAGTACTTC.

This clonotype was counted between two and nine times. The rearrangement uses TRBV24-1 and TRBJ1-1; TRBD1 matches 11 bases. V lost 8 bases, J lost 1 base, and 5 bases stayed unmatched. The CDR3 has 15 residues. The germline V gene encodes CDR1 KGHDR and CDR2 SFDVKD. The CDR3 DNA follows: TGTGCCACCACGGGACAGGGGGGGAGGAACACTGAAGCTTTCTTT. Its translation is CATTGQGGRNTEAFF.